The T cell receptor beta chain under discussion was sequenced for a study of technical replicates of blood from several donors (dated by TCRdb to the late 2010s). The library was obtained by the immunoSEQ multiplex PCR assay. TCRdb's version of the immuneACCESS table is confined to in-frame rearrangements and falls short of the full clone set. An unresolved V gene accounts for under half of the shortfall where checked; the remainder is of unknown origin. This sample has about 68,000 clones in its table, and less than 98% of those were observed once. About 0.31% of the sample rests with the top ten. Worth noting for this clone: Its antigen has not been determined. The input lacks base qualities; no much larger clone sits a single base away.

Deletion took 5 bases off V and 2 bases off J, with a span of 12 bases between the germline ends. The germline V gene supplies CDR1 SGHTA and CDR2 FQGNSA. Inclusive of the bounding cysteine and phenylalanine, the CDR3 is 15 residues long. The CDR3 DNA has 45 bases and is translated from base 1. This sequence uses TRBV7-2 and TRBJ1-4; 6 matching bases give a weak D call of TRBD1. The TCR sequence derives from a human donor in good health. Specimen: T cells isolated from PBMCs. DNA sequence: TGTGCCAGCAGCAGAATGGGGGCTACTAATGAAAAACTGTTTTTT. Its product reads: CASSRMGATNEKLFF.